This entry is about one TCR beta chain. Its antigen is not identified. This specimen comes from a study of early T cells in non-severe SARS-CoV-2 infection. For the study at large: Chains were not paired, and sequencing was done on bulk RNA from unsorted whole blood. Study-level points and caveats: VDJdb matching, biased toward anti-spike CD8 responses, missed private and CD4 specificities.

From germline, CDR1 is MDHEN and CDR2 SYDVKM. Trimming removed 5 bases at V and 1 base at J, with 2 bases between. The CDR3 has 12 amino acids. Tagging with unique molecular identifiers was applied to individual cDNA molecules. Each CDR3 protein is one row after TCRdb ran MiXCR on the 5' RACE reads. The data contain fewer than 80,000 distinct CDR3 sequences, roughly 12% of them singletons. This sample comprised whole blood, obtained at baseline. The chain recombines TRBV28 with TRBJ1-4; D call uncertain. This TCR derives from an adult who was a healthcare worker with PCR-confirmed SARS-CoV-2 infection or an uninfected control (not recorded which). The DNA for the CDR3 is TGTGCCAGCAGTCTAACTAATGAAAAACTGTTTTTT. The encoded protein is CASSLTNEKLFF.